These T cell receptor beta chains were read from a single sample in a study of T cell responses to AZD1222 COVID-19 vaccine. Assay: immunoSEQ multiplex PCR; the TCRdb copy retains only in-frame clones and omits some. This table holds 200,000 or so clones, roughly 92% found once. The sequencing used peripheral blood, collected 28 days after the second AZD1222 dose. These receptors all come from an adult who received the AZD1222 COVID-19 vaccine. CDR3s leave out the opening cysteine and the closing phenylalanine or tryptophan.

ASSVGLAGESQF | TRBJ2-1 | TRBV9
ASSAQVPHGYT | TRBJ1-2 | TRBV7-2
ASSLNSQETQY | TRBJ2-5 | TRBV4-1
ASSLIPDTDEAF | TRBJ1-1 | TRBV5-1
ASSRYSTGTVNSPLH | TRBJ1-6 | TRBV14
ASIMTGIKGFYIQY | TRBJ2-4 | TRBV6-4
ASSEDTISNQPQH | TRBJ1-5 | TRBV6-1
SVNRRANYGYT | TRBJ1-2 | TRBV29-1
ASSRGGGNEQF | TRBJ2-1 | TRBV27
ASSGQGQTNEKLF | TRBJ1-4 | TRBV5-1
ASSSTFFPQY | TRBJ2-3 | TRBV7-2
ASAYWDAGANVLT | TRBJ2-6 | TRBV7-2
ASSAGGTGELF | TRBJ2-2 | TRBV9
ASSRGQGRELF | TRBJ2-2 | TRBV7-8
ASSTWGGEKLF | TRBJ1-4 | TRBV28
ASRTNYGYT | TRBJ1-2 | TRBV6-5
ASSLASGANVLT | TRBJ2-6 | TRBV7-3
ASSYSGQTLGAF | TRBJ1-1 | TRBV6-5
ASRGRDVGLRDQPQH | TRBJ1-5 | TRBV2
ASSPPTYEKNTGELF | TRBJ2-2 | TRBV18
ASSYRPGTDYEQY | TRBJ2-7 | TRBV7-9
ASSQDYNGYT | TRBJ1-2 | TRBV3-1/TRBV3-2
ASSQEGRLEQY | TRBJ2-7 | TRBV4-1
ASSFQETQY | TRBJ2-5 | TRBV14
ASSFGGGETQY | TRBJ2-5 | TRBV7-9
ASSIGVGGADTQY | TRBJ2-3 | TRBV19
ASKVATVGNTIY | TRBJ1-3 | TRBV2
ASSPREAYGYT | TRBJ1-2 | TRBV3-1/TRBV3-2
ASSLSISESYNEQF | TRBJ2-1 | TRBV27
ASSQDRERTNTGELF | TRBJ2-2 | TRBV4-1
ASSQARVAGYT | TRBJ1-2 | TRBV3-1/TRBV3-2
ASSEMMGLDTEAF | TRBJ1-1 | TRBV6-1
ASSPPGGANQETQY | TRBJ2-5 | TRBV5-1
ASNLLGRVPTNYGYT | TRBJ1-2 | TRBV11-2
ASSPGGGIYAEAF | TRBJ1-1 | TRBV3-1/TRBV3-2
ASSSHGYSNQPQH | TRBJ1-5 | TRBV27
ASSPTSGYTDTQY | TRBJ2-3 | TRBV28
ASMRDRASRGYT | TRBJ1-2 | TRBV6-5
ASSSAQHNEQF | TRBJ2-1 | TRBV5-1
ASSQSLLESTEAF | TRBJ1-1 | TRBV18
ASSQGDQGQNT | TRBJ1-2 | TRBV4-2
ASSRVEASYEQY | TRBJ2-7 | TRBV7-8
AGELGTGHNEQF | TRBJ2-1 | TRBV2
ASSLRDSDEQY | TRBJ2-7 | TRBV12-3/TRBV12-4
ASSFQGTGIYNEQF | TRBJ2-1 | TRBV5-1
ASSLRTGAHQPQH | TRBJ1-5 | TRBV27
SVGLPGYT | TRBJ1-2 | TRBV29-1
ASSLHPTNEKLF | TRBJ1-4 | TRBV5-1
ATSDLPAGGSTDTQY | TRBJ2-3 | TRBV24-1
ASSSTPGYEQY | TRBJ2-7 | TRBV12-3/TRBV12-4